The clone carrying this TCR beta chain was observed at least ten times. Its specificity is unknown. Germline CDR1 and CDR2: MGHRA and YSYEKL. The CDR3 has 15 amino acids. Trimming took 4 bases from V and 1 from J, leaving 13 bases between them. The data were obtained in a study of T cells in Graves' hyperthyroidism and ophthalmopathy. When ophthalmopathy did not progress within 18 months, Graves' hyperthyroidism was considered stable. Patients aged 18 to 65 had newly diagnosed hyperthyroidism of under 2 months' duration. Whole-study findings and limits: Ophthalmopathy was identified by the model a median around 6 months ahead of onset.

Amplified TCR beta CDR3 regions came from RNA transcripts. The TCR CDR3 first-round RT-PCR relied on the HTBI primer set. TCRdb reanalysed the multiplex PCR reads using MiXCR and keeps one entry per CDR3 protein. The sample records about 360,000 distinct CDR3 sequences, around 14% being singletons. The receptor was derived from a young woman with Graves' hyperthyroidism. The chain carries TRBV4-1 and TRBJ1-2; unclear D gene. Sequencing was carried out using blood. Here the CDR3 reads CASSLSLGYNYGYTF. CDR3 nucleotides: TGCGCCAGCAGCCTTTCATTGGGATATAACTATGGCTACACCTTC.